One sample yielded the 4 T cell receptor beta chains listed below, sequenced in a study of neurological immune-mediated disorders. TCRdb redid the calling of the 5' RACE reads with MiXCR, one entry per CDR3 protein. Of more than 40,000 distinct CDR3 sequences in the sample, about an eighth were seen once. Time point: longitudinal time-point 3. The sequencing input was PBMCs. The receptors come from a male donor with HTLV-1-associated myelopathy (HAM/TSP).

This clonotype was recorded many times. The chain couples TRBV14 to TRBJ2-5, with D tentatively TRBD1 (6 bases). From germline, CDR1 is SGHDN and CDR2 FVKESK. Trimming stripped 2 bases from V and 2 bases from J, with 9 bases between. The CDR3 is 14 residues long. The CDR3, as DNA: TGTGCCAGCAGCCAAAGACAGGCTCAAGAGACCCAGTACTTC. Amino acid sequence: CASSQRQAQETQYF.

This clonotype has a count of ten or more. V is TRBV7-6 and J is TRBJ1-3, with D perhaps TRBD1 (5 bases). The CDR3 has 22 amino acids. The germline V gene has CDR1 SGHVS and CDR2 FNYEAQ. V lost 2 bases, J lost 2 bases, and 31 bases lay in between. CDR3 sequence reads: CASSLLPGSDAQGKEPGNTIYF. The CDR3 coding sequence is TGTGCCAGCAGCTTATTACCCGGTTCCGACGCCCAGGGTAAAGAACCTGGAAACACCATATATTTT.

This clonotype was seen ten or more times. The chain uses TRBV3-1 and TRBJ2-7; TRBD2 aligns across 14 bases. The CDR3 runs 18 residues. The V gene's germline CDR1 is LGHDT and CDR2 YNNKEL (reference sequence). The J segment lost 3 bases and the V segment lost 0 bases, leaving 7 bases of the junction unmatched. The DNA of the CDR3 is TGTGCCAGCAGCCAAGAGGGACTAGCGGGGGCCAAGGGCTACGAGCAGTACTTC. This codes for CASSQEGLAGAKGYEQYF.

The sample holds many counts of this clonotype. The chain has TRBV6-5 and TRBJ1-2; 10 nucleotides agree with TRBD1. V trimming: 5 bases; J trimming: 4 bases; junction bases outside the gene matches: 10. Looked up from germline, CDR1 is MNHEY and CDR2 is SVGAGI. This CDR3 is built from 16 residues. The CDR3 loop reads CASSPIRTGGTYGYTF. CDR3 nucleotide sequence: TGTGCCAGCAGTCCGATCAGGACAGGGGGGACCTATGGCTACACCTTC.